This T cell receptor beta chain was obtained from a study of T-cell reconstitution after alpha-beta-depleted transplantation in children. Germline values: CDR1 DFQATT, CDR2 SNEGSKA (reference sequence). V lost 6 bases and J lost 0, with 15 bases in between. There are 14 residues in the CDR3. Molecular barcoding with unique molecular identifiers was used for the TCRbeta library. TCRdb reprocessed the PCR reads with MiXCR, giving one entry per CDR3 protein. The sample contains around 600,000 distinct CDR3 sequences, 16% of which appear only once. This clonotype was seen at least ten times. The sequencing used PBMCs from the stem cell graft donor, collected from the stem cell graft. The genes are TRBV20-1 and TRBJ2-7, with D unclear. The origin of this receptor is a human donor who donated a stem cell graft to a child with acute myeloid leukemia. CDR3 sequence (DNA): TGCAGTGCAAGCTCCGGGCCCCACTCCTACGAGCAGTACGTC. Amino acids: CSASSGPHSYEQYV.